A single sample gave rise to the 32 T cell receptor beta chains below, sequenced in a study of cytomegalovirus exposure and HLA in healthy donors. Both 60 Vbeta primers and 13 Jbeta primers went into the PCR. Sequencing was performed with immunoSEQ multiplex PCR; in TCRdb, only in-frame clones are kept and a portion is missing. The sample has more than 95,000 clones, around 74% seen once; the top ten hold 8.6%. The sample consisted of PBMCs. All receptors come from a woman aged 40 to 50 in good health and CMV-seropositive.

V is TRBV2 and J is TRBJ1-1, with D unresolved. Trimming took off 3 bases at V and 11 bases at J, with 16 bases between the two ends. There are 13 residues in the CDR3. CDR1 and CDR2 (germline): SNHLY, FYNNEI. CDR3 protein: CASSDRSRTGAFF. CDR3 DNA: TGTGCCAGCAGTGATCGGTCCAGGACTGGGGCTTTCTTT.

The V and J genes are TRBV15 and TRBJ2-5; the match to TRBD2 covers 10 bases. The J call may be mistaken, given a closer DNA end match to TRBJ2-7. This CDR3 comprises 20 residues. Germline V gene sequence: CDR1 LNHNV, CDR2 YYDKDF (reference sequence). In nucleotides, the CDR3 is TGTGCCACCAGCAGAGAGACACTGAACTGGAGCGGGAGGGGAGCCTACGAGCAGTACTTC. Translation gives CATSRETLNWSGRGAYEQYF.

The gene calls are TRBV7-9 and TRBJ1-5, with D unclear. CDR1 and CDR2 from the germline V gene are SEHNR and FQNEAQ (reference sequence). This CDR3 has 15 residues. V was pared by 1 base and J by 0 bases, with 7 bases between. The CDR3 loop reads CASSLGRYSNQPQHF. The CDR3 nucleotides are TGTGCCAGCAGCTTAGGGCGGTATAGCAATCAGCCCCAGCATTTT.

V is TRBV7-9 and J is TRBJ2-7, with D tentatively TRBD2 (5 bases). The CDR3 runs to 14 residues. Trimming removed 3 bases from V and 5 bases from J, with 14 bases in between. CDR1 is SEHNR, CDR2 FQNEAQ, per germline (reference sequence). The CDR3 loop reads CASSFVGSPHEQYF. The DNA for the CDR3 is TGTGCCAGCAGCTTTGTAGGGAGTCCCCACGAGCAGTACTTC.

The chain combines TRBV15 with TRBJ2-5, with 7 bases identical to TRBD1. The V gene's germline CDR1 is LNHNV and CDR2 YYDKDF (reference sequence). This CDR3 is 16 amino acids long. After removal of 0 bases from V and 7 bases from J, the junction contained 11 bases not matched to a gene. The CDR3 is CATSREFTGASRTQYF. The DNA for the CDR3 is TGTGCCACCAGCAGAGAGTTCACAGGGGCCTCTCGGACCCAGTACTTC.

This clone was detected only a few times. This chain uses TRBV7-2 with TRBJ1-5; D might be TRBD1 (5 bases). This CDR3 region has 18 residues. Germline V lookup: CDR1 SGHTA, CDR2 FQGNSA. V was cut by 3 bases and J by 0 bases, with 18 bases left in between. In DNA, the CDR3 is TGTGCCAGCAGCTTGGGCACAGTGGGGCCGTATAGCAATCAGCCCCAGCATTTT. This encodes CASSLGTVGPYSNQPQHF.

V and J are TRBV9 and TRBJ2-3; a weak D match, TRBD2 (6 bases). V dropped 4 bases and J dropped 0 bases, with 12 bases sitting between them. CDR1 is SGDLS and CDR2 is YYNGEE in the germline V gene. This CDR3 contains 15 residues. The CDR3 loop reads CASSLSGGSTDTQYF. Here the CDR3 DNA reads TGTGCCAGCAGCCTTAGCGGCGGCAGCACAGATACGCAGTATTTT.

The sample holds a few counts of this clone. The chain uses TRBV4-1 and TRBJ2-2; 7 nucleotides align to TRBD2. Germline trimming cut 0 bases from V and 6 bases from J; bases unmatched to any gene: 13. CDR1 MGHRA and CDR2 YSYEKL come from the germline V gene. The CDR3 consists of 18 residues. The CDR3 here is CASSQDLSRGRRSGELFF. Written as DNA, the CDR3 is TGCGCCAGCAGCCAAGATCTTTCGCGCGGGAGAAGGTCCGGGGAGCTGTTTTTT.

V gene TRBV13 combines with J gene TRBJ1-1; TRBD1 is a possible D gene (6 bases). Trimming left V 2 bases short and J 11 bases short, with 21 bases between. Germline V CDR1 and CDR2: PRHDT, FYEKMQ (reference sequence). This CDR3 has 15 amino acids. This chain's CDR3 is CASSLRVGGRDEAFF. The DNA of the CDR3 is TGTGCCAGCAGCTTAAGGGTCGGGGGGCGGGATGAGGCTTTCTTT.

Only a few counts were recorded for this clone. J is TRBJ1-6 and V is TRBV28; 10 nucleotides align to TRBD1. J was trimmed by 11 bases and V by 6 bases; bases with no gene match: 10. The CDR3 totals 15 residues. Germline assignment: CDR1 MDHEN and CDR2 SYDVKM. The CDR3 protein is CASSSRDRGHPPLHF. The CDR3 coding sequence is TGTGCCAGCAGCTCCCGGGACAGGGGACACCCACCCCTCCACTTT. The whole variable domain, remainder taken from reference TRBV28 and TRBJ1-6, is DVKVTQSSRYLVKRTGEKVFLECVQDMDHENMFWYRQDPGLGLRLIYFSYDVKMKEKGDIPEGYSVSREKKERFSLILESASTNQTSMYLCASSSRDRGHPPLHFGNGTRLTVT.

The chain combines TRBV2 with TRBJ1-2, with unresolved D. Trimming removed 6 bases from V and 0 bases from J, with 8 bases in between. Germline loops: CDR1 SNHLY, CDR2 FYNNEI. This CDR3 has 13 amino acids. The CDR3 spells CASRATPNYGYTF. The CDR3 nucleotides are TGTGCCAGCAGGGCGACACCTAACTATGGCTACACCTTC.

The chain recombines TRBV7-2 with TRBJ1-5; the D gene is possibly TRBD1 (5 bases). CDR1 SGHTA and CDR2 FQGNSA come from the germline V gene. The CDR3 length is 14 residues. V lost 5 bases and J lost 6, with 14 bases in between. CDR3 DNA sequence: TGTGCCAGCAGCCTTGACCAGGGAGGTCAGCCCCAGCATTTT. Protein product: CASSLDQGGQPQHF.

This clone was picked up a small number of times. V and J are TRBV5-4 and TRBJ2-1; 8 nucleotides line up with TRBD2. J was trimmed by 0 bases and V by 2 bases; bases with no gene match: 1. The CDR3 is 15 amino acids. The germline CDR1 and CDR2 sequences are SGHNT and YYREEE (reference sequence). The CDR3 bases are TGTGCCAGCAGCTTTAGCGGGAACTCCTACAATGAGCAGTTCTTC. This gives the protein CASSFSGNSYNEQFF.

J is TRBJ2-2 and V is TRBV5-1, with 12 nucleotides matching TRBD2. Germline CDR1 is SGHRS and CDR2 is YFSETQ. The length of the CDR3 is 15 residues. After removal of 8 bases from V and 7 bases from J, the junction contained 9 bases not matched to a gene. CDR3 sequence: CASRTSGTQIGELFF. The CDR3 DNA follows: TGCGCCAGTAGGACTAGCGGGACACAGATCGGGGAGCTGTTTTTT. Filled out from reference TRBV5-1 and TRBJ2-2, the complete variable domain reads KAGVTQTPRYLIKTRGQQVTLSCSPISGHRSVSWYQQTPGQGLQFLFEYFSETQRNKGNFPGRFSGRQFSNSRSEMNVSTLELGDSALYLCASRTSGTQIGELFFGEGSRLTVL.

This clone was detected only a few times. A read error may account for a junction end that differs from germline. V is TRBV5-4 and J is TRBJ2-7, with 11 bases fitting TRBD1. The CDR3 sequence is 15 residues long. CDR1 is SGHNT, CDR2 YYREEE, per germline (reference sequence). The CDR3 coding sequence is TGTGCCAGCAGTTTGGACAGGGGGCCTTCCTACGAGCAGTACTTC. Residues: CASSLDRGPSYEQYF.

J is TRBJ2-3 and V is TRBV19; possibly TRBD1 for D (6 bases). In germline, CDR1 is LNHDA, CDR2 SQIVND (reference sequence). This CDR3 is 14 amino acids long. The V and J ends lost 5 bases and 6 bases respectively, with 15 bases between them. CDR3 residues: CASSWGRGEDTQYF. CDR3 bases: TGTGCCAGTAGTTGGGGCAGGGGCGAGGATACGCAGTATTTT.

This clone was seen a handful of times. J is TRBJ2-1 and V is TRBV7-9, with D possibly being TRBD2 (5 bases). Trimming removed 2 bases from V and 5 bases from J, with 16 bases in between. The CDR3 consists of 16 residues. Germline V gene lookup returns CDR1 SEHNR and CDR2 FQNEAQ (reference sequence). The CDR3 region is CASSLWGADPNNEQFF. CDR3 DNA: TGTGCCAGCAGCTTATGGGGAGCGGATCCGAACAATGAGCAGTTCTTC.

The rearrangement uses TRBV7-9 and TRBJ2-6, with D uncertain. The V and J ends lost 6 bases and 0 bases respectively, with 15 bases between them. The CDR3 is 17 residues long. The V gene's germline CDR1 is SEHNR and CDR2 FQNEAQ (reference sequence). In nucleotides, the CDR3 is TGTGCCAGCAGTACGGCGGCGTATCGCTCTGGGGCCAACGTCCTGACTTTC. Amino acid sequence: CASSTAAYRSGANVLTF.

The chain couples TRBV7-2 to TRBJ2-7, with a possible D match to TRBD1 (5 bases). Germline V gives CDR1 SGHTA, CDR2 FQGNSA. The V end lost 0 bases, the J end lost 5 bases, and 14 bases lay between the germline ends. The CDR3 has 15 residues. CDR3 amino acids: CASSLASQGVHEQYF. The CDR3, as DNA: TGTGCCAGCAGCTTAGCATCGCAGGGTGTCCACGAGCAGTACTTC.

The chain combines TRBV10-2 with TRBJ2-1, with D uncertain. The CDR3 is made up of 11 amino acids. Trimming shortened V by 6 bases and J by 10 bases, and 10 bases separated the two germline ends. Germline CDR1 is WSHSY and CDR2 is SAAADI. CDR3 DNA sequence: TGCGCCAGCAGACGGTCTAGGGAGCAGTTCTTC. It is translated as CASRRSREQFF.

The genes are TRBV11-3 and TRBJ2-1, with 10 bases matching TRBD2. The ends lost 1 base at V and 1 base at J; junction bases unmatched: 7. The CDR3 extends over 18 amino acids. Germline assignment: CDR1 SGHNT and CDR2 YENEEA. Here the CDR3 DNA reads TGTGCCAGCAGCTTAGGGGAAACTAGCGGGGCTTCCTACAATGAGCAGTTCTTC. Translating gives CASSLGETSGASYNEQFF.

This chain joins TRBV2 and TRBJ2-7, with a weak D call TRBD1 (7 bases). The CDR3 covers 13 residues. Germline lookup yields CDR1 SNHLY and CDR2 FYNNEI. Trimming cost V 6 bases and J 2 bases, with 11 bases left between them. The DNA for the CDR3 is TGTGCCAGCAGGGGGGGACAGACCTACGAGCAGTACTTC. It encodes CASRGGQTYEQYF.

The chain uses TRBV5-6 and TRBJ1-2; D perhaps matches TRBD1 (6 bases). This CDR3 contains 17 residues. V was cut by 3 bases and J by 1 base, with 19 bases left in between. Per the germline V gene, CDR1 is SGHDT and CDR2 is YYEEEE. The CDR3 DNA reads TGTGCCAGCAGCTCACGACAGGACCTTACAATTAACTATGGCTACACCTTC. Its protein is CASSSRQDLTINYGYTF. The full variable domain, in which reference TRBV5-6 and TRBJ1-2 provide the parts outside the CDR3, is DAGVTQSPTHLIKTRGQQVTLRCSPKSGHDTVSWYQQALGQGPQFIFQYYEEEERQRGNFPDRFSGHQFPNYSSELNVNALLLGDSALYLCASSSRQDLTINYGYTFGSGTRLTVV.

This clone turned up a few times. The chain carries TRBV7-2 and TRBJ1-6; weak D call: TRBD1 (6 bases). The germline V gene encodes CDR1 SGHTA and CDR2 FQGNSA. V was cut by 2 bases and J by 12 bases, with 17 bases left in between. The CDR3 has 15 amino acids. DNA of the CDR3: TGTGCCAGCAGCTTAACACTAGGGGGTATTGGACCCCTCCACTTT. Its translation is CASSLTLGGIGPLHF.

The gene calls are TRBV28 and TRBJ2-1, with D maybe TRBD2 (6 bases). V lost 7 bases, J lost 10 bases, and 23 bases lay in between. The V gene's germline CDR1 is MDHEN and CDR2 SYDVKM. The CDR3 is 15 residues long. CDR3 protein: CASNRDSLGGREQFF. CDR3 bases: TGTGCCAGCAATCGGGACTCCCTGGGGGGTCGGGAGCAGTTCTTC.

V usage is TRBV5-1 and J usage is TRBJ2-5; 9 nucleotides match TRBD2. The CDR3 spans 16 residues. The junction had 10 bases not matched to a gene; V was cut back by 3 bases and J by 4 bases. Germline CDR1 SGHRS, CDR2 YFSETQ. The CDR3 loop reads CASSSSGTSHGETQYF. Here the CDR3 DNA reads TGCGCCAGCAGCTCCTCCGGGACTAGCCACGGAGAGACCCAGTACTTC.

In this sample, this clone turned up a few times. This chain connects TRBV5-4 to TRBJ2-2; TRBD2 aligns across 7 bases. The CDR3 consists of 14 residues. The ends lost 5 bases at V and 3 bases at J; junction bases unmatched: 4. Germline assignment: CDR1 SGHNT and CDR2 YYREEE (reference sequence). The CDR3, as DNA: TGTGCCAGCAGGGAGCGGGGCGACACCGGGGAGCTGTTTTTT. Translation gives CASRERGDTGELFF.

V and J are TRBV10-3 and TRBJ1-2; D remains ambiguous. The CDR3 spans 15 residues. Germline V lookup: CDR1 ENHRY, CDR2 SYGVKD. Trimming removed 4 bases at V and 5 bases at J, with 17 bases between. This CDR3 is CAISVGSQAFYGYTF. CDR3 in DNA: TGTGCCATCAGTGTCGGCAGCCAAGCGTTTTATGGCTACACCTTC.

CDR3 nucleotides: TGTGCCACCAGCTACGCCGGGACAGCCGCAAACACCATATATTTT. Its protein is CATSYAGTAANTIYF. This chain uses TRBV15 with TRBJ1-3; 7 bases line up with TRBD1. CDR1 is LNHNV, CDR2 YYDKDF, per germline (reference sequence). CDR3 length equals 15 residues. The trim removed 5 bases at V and 6 bases at J, leaving 10 bases unmatched.

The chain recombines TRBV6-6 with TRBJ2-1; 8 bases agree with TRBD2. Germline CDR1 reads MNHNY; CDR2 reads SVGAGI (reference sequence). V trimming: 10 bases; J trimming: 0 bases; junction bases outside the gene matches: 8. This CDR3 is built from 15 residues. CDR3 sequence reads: CATYSGSLSYNEQFF. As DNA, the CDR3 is TGTGCCACCTACAGCGGGAGTCTCTCCTACAATGAGCAGTTCTTC.

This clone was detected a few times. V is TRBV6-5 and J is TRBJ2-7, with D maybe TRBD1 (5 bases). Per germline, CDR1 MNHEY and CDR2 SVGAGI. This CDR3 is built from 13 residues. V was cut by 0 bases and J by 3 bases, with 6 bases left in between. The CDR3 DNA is TGTGCCAGCAGTTACTCGGACAACTACGAGCAGTACTTC. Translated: CASSYSDNYEQYF.

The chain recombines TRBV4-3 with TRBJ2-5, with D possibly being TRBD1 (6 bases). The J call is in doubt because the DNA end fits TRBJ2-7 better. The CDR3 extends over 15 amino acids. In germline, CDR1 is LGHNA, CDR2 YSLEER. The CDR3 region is CASSHLTGSSYEQYF. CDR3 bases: TGCGCCAGCAGCCACCTGACAGGCAGCTCCTACGAGCAGTACTTC.